Listed below are T cell receptor beta chains from one sample, sequenced in a study of beta chain features in type 1 diabetes. Only in-frame clones appear in the TCRdb table, and some are missing; sequencing was by immunoSEQ multiplex PCR. The table lists under 130,000 clones, 28% of them singletons. The sequencing sample was made of central memory CD4+ T cells from blood. These receptors were collected from a woman under 30 with type 1 diabetes. CDR3s include the opening cysteine and the closing phenylalanine or tryptophan. Fields, in order: J gene, clone size, D gene, CDR3 length, V gene, CDR3 protein, CDR3 DNA. The D gene is left open where the match is weak. Clone sizes are given selectively: once, few, many, or a class where the clone is expanded.

TRBJ2-7	NA	TRBD2	16	TRBV19	CASSTSGTSGDYEQYF	TGTGCCAGTAGTACGTCCGGGACTAGCGGGGACTACGAGCAGTACTTC
TRBJ1-1	NA	TRBD1	12	TRBV18	CASSPGQGEAFF	TGTGCCAGCTCACCCGGACAGGGTGAAGCTTTCTTT
TRBJ1-1	NA	NA	13	TRBV27	CASSLEVNTEAFF	TGTGCCAGCAGTTTAGAGGTGAACACTGAAGCTTTCTTT
TRBJ2-1	NA	TRBD2	18	TRBV23-1	CASRQSRMAGGSYNEQFF	TGCGCCAGCAGGCAATCGAGGATGGCGGGAGGTTCCTACAATGAGCAGTTCTTC
TRBJ2-7	NA	TRBD2	12	TRBV28	CASGVAGREQYF	TGTGCCAGCGGGGTAGCGGGACGGGAGCAGTACTTC
TRBJ2-3	few	NA	14	TRBV9	CASSPHIYTDTQYF	TGTGCCAGCAGCCCCCACATATACACAGATACGCAGTATTTT
TRBJ2-6	NA	TRBD1	20	TRBV4-3	CASSQDPPGQGLSGANVLTF	TGCGCCAGCAGCCAAGATCCCCCCGGACAGGGCCTCTCTGGGGCCAACGTCCTGACTTTC
TRBJ2-1	NA	TRBD1	14	TRBV15	CATSREQGRVQQFF	TGTGCCACCAGCAGAGAACAGGGGCGGGTGCAGCAGTTCTTC
TRBJ2-1	few	TRBD2	15	TRBV19	CASSALAGGTNEQFF	TGTGCCAGTAGTGCCCTAGCGGGAGGTACCAATGAGCAGTTCTTC
TRBJ1-2	few	NA	15	TRBV7-2	CASSFGFEGDYGYTF	TGTGCCAGCAGCTTTGGCTTTGAGGGGGACTATGGCTACACCTTC
TRBJ2-7	NA	NA	13	TRBV19	CASSKPQGNEQYF	TGTGCCAGTAGTAAACCCCAGGGTAACGAGCAGTACTTC
TRBJ2-4	few	NA	17	TRBV11-2	CASSLDYGVVAKNIQYF	TGTGCCAGCAGCTTAGATTACGGGGTAGTGGCCAAAAACATTCAGTACTTC
TRBJ2-1	few	NA	14	TRBV7-9	CASSLAVQKNEQFF	TGTGCCAGCAGCTTAGCGGTCCAGAAGAATGAGCAGTTCTTC
TRBJ1-4	NA	NA	18	TRBV6-1	CASSDGSTSQLNNEKLFF	TGTGCCAGCAGTGATGGATCGACAAGTCAGTTAAATAATGAAAAACTGTTTTTT
TRBJ2-7	NA	NA	14	TRBV5-1	CASSYMGGGYEQYF	TGCGCCAGCAGCTACATGGGAGGGGGCTACGAGCAGTACTTC
TRBJ2-1	many	TRBD2	11	TRBV2	CASSGTSIKFF	TGTGCCAGCTCCGGGACTAGCATCAAGTTCTTC
TRBJ2-1	NA	TRBD1	15	TRBV7-8	CASSSIRDRGNEQFF	TGTGCCAGCAGCTCCATCCGGGACAGGGGAAATGAGCAGTTCTTC
TRBJ2-1	NA	TRBD2	14	TRBV19	CASRGTSGYNEQFF	TGTGCCAGCCGAGGGACTAGCGGTTACAATGAGCAGTTCTTC
TRBJ2-3	few	TRBD2	15	TRBV30	CAWRRRAGDSDTQYF	TGTGCCTGGAGGCGGAGGGCGGGAGATTCAGATACGCAGTATTTT
TRBJ1-5	once	NA	15	TRBV15	CATSSLGQGGGIQHF	TGTGCCACCAGCAGTCTGGGGCAAGGTGGAGGGATCCAGCATTTT
TRBJ1-2	NA	TRBD1	13	TRBV7-9	CASSVGQVYGYTF	TGTGCCAGCAGCGTTGGACAGGTCTATGGCTACACCTTC
TRBJ2-6	NA	TRBD2	17	TRBV5-1	CASSLRLAGAGANVLTF	TGCGCCAGCAGCTTGAGACTAGCGGGAGCTGGGGCCAACGTCCTGACTTTC
TRBJ1-2	many	NA	9	TRBV29-1	CSPGVGYTF	TGCAGCCCCGGGGTCGGCTACACCTTC
TRBJ2-5	NA	NA	14	TRBV11-2	CASSLEDYQETQYF	TGTGCCAGCAGCTTGGAGGACTACCAAGAGACCCAGTACTTC
TRBJ1-5	NA	TRBD1	16	TRBV19	CASRRTGVVGNQPQHF	TGTGCCAGTAGGAGGACAGGGGTTGTAGGCAATCAGCCCCAGCATTTT
TRBJ1-5	NA	NA	13	TRBV4-3	CASSQDERQPQHF	TGCGCCAGCAGCCAAGACGAACGGCAGCCCCAGCATTTT
TRBJ1-1	NA	TRBD1	14	TRBV2	CASSSPKGQVEAFF	TGTGCCAGCTCCTCACCTAAGGGACAGGTTGAAGCTTTCTTT
TRBJ1-4	few	NA	12	TRBV2	CASRAPGEKLFF	TGTGCCAGCAGGGCCCCGGGTGAAAAACTGTTTTTT
TRBJ2-3	NA	TRBD2	16	TRBV5-1	CASSTGTSGSTDTQYF	TGCGCCAGCAGCACCGGGACTAGCGGGAGCACAGATACGCAGTATTTT
TRBJ2-7	NA	NA	15	TRBV28	CASSPRARGTYEQYF	TGTGCCAGCAGTCCTAGGGCCAGAGGGACCTACGAGCAGTACTTC
TRBJ2-2	few	TRBD1	19	TRBV5-4	CASSLAGTGVVRSTGELFF	TGTGCCAGCAGCTTGGCCGGGACAGGGGTTGTCCGAAGCACCGGGGAGCTGTTTTTT
TRBJ2-5	NA	NA	18	TRBV14	CASSRGLRARKYQETQYF	TGTGCCAGCAGCAGAGGACTAAGAGCGAGAAAGTACCAAGAGACCCAGTACTTC
TRBJ2-2	NA	NA	15	TRBV7-2	CASSLDRANTGELFF	TGTGCCAGCAGCTTAGACAGGGCGAACACCGGGGAGCTGTTTTTT